This paragraph covers one T cell receptor (beta chain) sequence. The data are from a study of blood T cell repertoires in COVID-19. Clones were sequenced by immunoSEQ multiplex PCR, and TCRdb holds only the in-frame ones, with some missing. The table records about 110,000 clones, about four fifths of them present only once. Sequenced input: peripheral blood. The sequence came from a human donor in a cohort sampled during active COVID-19.

Written as DNA, the CDR3 is TGCGCCAGCAGCTTTGGCCTAGCGGGAGGAAGCACAGATACGCAGTATTTT. Amino acid sequence: CASSFGLAGGSTDTQYF. This sequence joins TRBV5-1 and TRBJ2-3; 11 bases map to TRBD2. Germline V CDR1 and CDR2: SGHRS, YFSETQ. V shed 2 bases, J shed 0 bases, and the junction held 5 bases outside the gene matches. The CDR3 sequence is 17 residues long.